What follows describes a single T cell receptor (beta chain). The antigen is not known. The CDR3 has 15 amino acids. CDR1 and CDR2 (germline): MNHNS, SASEGT. J was trimmed by 2 bases and V by 4 bases; bases with no gene match: 5. PCR primers comprised 60 Vbeta and 13 Jbeta primers. Generated by immunoSEQ multiplex PCR, the TCRdb table keeps only in-frame clones and is missing some. The table lists about 130,000 clones, 80% of them singletons, with 1% in the top ten. This sample was taken from a study of cytomegalovirus exposure and HLA in healthy donors. Study at large: The study placed around 80% of its 350 to 400 genotyped donors in the Caucasian-associated ancestry cluster. Study-wide findings and caveats: The study carried out a later analysis of TCR beta sequences. It associated some 17,000 of them with specific HLA alleles at a false discovery rate of 0.05.

This chain links TRBV6-1 with TRBJ2-4; 7 bases line up with TRBD2. Sample: PBMCs. The source is a man in his forties or fifties in good health and CMV-seronegative. CDR3 sequence (DNA): TGTGCCAGCAGTGGGGGGGGAGGGCCCAAAAACATTCAGTACTTC. It codes for CASSGGGGPKNIQYF.